This T cell receptor beta chain was observed in a study of shared clonotypes between healthy human individuals. The study, taken as a whole, reports: The expectation was that sequencing depth would affect clonotype sharing among donors. The sampled material consisted only of blood, and tissue repertoires are likely to differ. Roughly 5% of naive CD4 clonotypes were common to a few donors.

With regard to this clone: Its antigen is as yet unknown.

Sorted subsets were amplified in replicate PCRs using around 0.2 ug DNA, 30,000 to 35,000 T cell genomes. Sequencing used immunoSEQ multiplex PCR; TCRdb keeps in-frame clones, though not all of them. The sample comprises about 2 million clones, 85% to 95% of which are singletons, and 0.13% rests with the top ten. The CDR3 is made up of 14 amino acids. V lost 2 bases and J lost 4, with 10 bases in between. CDR1 and CDR2 (germline): SGHRS, YFSETQ. Sequenced material: naive CD4+ T cells sorted from blood. This sample's subset: CD45RA+ positively selected. This receptor was taken from a man in his late teens or twenties in good health. V is TRBV5-1 and J is TRBJ2-1; D gene ambiguous. CDR3 sequence reads: CASSFSRSYNEQFF. For the CDR3, the DNA is TGCGCCAGCAGCTTTAGCAGATCGTACAATGAGCAGTTCTTC. The whole variable domain, filled in from reference TRBV5-1 and TRBJ2-1, reads KAGVTQTPRYLIKTRGQQVTLSCSPISGHRSVSWYQQTPGQGLQFLFEYFSETQRNKGNFPGRFSGRQFSNSRSEMNVSTLELGDSALYLCASSFSRSYNEQFFGPGTRLTVL.